Each of the 18 T cell receptor beta chains below was sequenced from the same sample in a study of T cells after yellow fever vaccination. Via MiXCR, TCRdb re-called the 5' RACE reads, giving one row per CDR3 protein. The sample records a few hundred thousand distinct CDR3 sequences, 6.9% being singletons. The sequences come from CD4+ T cells sorted from PBMCs, collected 15 days after the yellow fever booster vaccination. These receptors all come from a man aged 30-40 years who received the YFV17D yellow fever vaccine.

V is TRBV7-2 and J is TRBJ2-1; D not resolved. Per germline, CDR1 SGHTA and CDR2 FQGNSA. V lost 1 base to trimming and J lost 10 bases, with 5 bases between them. The CDR3 totals 11 residues. Written as DNA, the CDR3 is TGTGCCAGCAGCTTAGGGAAAGAGCAGTTCTTC. It codes for CASSLGKEQFF.

This clonotype appeared a few times. J is TRBJ1-1 and V is TRBV6-1; 9 bases line up with TRBD1. Germline V gene lookup returns CDR1 MNHNS and CDR2 SASEGT. The CDR3 spans 15 residues. Germline trimming cut 8 bases from V and 3 bases from J; bases unmatched to any gene: 10. The CDR3 protein is CASLRGDRGYTEAFF. Here the CDR3 DNA reads TGTGCCAGCCTACGGGGCGACAGGGGGTACACTGAAGCTTTCTTT.

This clonotype was detected ten times or more. The chain carries TRBV24-1 and TRBJ2-1, with 8 positions matching TRBD1. Germline assignment: CDR1 KGHDR and CDR2 SFDVKD. The CDR3 has 13 amino acids. Here the CDR3 DNA reads TGTGTAATCCCCGGGACAGGCTACAATGAGCAGTTCTTC. The encoded protein is CVIPGTGYNEQFF.

This clonotype showed up just a few times. The gene calls are TRBV12-3 or TRBV12-4 and TRBJ1-1; weak D call: TRBD1 (6 bases). V dropped 6 bases and J dropped 3 bases, with 14 bases sitting between them. This CDR3 spans 14 amino acids. CDR3 loop: CASSGGTQHTEAFF. The CDR3 DNA is TGTGCCAGCAGCGGTGGGACACAGCACACTGAAGCTTTCTTT.

The gene calls are TRBV5-5 and TRBJ1-2; D gene unclear. V was shortened by 4 bases and J by 5 bases, with 18 bases between the two germline ends. Germline V gene lookup returns CDR1 SGHKS and CDR2 YYEKEE (reference sequence). The CDR3 is 15 amino acids. CDR3: CASSPDVGNQYGYTF. CDR3 bases: TGTGCCAGCAGCCCAGACGTGGGAAATCAGTATGGCTACACCTTC.

This chain joins TRBV12-3 or TRBV12-4 and TRBJ2-1; D might be TRBD1 (6 bases). Trimming stripped 6 bases from V and 9 bases from J, with 21 bases between. The CDR3 has 15 residues. The CDR3 DNA sequence: TGTGCCAGCAGACTTGGGGGCATCGGCCGCGCTGAGCAGTTCTTC. It codes for CASRLGGIGRAEQFF.

The chain uses TRBV15 and TRBJ1-1, with a possible D match to TRBD1 (6 bases). The CDR3 length is 16 residues. Trimming removed 3 bases at V and 0 bases at J, with 14 bases between. Germline-derived CDR1 and CDR2 are LNHNV and YYDKDF (reference sequence). The CDR3 DNA follows: TGTGCCACCAGCAGGGGAGGCAGGGGACTGAACACTGAAGCTTTCTTT. As protein: CATSRGGRGLNTEAFF.

This clonotype has just a few counts. V usage is TRBV20-1 and J usage is TRBJ1-4; D is unresolved. Trimming took off 6 bases at V and 0 bases at J, with 14 bases between the two ends. The CDR3 runs to 15 residues. CDR1 is DFQATT, CDR2 SNEGSKA, per germline (reference sequence). The CDR3 DNA reads as TGCAGTGCAATGACACCCGTCGCAACTAATGAAAAACTGTTTTTT. It encodes CSAMTPVATNEKLFF.

This clonotype was seen repeatedly, ten times or more. This chain uses TRBV20-1 with TRBJ2-1; 9 nucleotides agree with TRBD1. With V trimmed by 3 bases and J by 4 bases, 10 bases remained unmatched. The CDR3 spans 16 residues. Per germline, CDR1 DFQATT and CDR2 SNEGSKA (reference sequence). The CDR3 is CSASGGSGTGYNEQFF. The CDR3 DNA follows: TGCAGTGCTAGCGGTGGATCCGGGACAGGGTACAATGAGCAGTTCTTC.

This clonotype was counted many times. This rearrangement joins TRBV12-3 or TRBV12-4 to TRBJ1-1; TRBD1 matches 11 bases. The CDR3 runs 15 residues. Germline trimming cut 1 base from V and 4 bases from J; bases unmatched to any gene: 2. The CDR3 spells CASSLGGTGGTEAFF. In DNA form, the CDR3 reads TGTGCCAGCAGTTTAGGCGGGACAGGGGGCACTGAAGCTTTCTTT.

This clonotype was detected only a few times. The V call is TRBV9, the J call TRBJ2-1; the D call may be TRBD1 or TRBD2 (5 bases each). The V gene's germline CDR1 is SGDLS and CDR2 YYNGEE. V shed 2 bases and J shed 9 bases, with 21 bases lying between them. CDR3 size: 16 residues. The CDR3 DNA reads as TGTGCCAGCAGCGTGAGGGGTTTCAGCACAATAAGTGAGCAGTTCTTC. Translation: CASSVRGFSTISEQFF.

The chain carries TRBV20-1 and TRBJ2-7; the match to TRBD1 covers 8 bases. Unmatched junction bases numbered 1, after V lost 3 bases and J lost 0 bases. This CDR3 is 13 amino acids long. Germline V lookup: CDR1 DFQATT, CDR2 SNEGSKA (reference sequence). For the CDR3, the DNA is TGCAGTGCTAGCAGGGGGCGCTCCTACGAGCAGTACTTC. It specifies CSASRGRSYEQYF.

This clonotype showed up many times. V and J are TRBV10-3 and TRBJ2-2; TRBD1 is a possible D gene (6 bases). The CDR3 covers 16 residues. The ends were cut back, 6 bases at V and 6 bases at J, with 20 bases in the middle. Germline V gene data show CDR1 as ENHRY and CDR2 as SYGVKD. CDR3 nucleotide sequence: TGTGCCATCAGAGGTTCCGGGACAATGAGCGCCGGGGAGCTGTTTTTT. Residues: CAIRGSGTMSAGELFF.

This clonotype was seen repeatedly, ten times or more. The rearrangement uses TRBV14 and TRBJ1-1; D is ambiguous. The CDR3 has 15 residues. Germline CDR1 and CDR2: SGHDN and FVKESK. The germline V and J ends were trimmed by 1 base and 1 base, with 10 bases remaining between them. This CDR3 is CASSQVRAGNTEAFF. DNA of the CDR3: TGTGCCAGCAGCCAAGTCCGCGCGGGGAACACTGAAGCTTTCTTT.

The chain joins TRBV5-1 to TRBJ2-3; D call uncertain. Trimming cost V 1 base and J 4 bases, with 10 bases left between them. The CDR3 has 14 amino acids. Germline V gives CDR1 SGHRS, CDR2 YFSETQ. The CDR3 bases are TGCGCCAGCAGCTTGTCTGGGTTTCCAGATACGCAGTATTTT. Translating gives CASSLSGFPDTQYF. Complete variable domain (other parts from reference TRBV5-1 and TRBJ2-3): KAGVTQTPRYLIKTRGQQVTLSCSPISGHRSVSWYQQTPGQGLQFLFEYFSETQRNKGNFPGRFSGRQFSNSRSEMNVSTLELGDSALYLCASSLSGFPDTQYFGPGTRLTVL.

This chain joins TRBV19 and TRBJ1-2, with no clear D. The V gene's germline CDR1 is LNHDA and CDR2 SQIVND (reference sequence). V gave up 7 bases and J gave up 2 bases, with 8 bases separating them. The CDR3 has 12 residues. CDR3 in DNA: TGTGCCAGTAAGCAGTCGAACTATGGCTACACCTTC. It is translated as CASKQSNYGYTF.

The chain uses TRBV9 and TRBJ2-1, with 8 bases identical to TRBD2. Germline assignment: CDR1 SGDLS and CDR2 YYNGEE. The V gene end was trimmed by 0 bases and the J gene end by 9 bases; junction bases not matched to a gene: 5. The CDR3 has 14 amino acids. Here the CDR3 DNA reads TGTGCCAGCAGCGTAGCAGGACTAGCTTTTGAGCAGTTCTTC. This sequence encodes CASSVAGLAFEQFF.

This clonotype was recorded a few times. The chain joins TRBV20-1 to TRBJ2-3; TRBD2 matches at 11 bases. Per germline, CDR1 DFQATT and CDR2 SNEGSKA (reference sequence). There are 14 residues in the CDR3. The V and J ends lost 6 bases and 2 bases, in that order; junction bases with no gene match: 4. The CDR3 loop is CSAPTSGNTDTQYF. CDR3 nucleotide sequence: TGCAGTGCACCGACTAGCGGGAACACAGATACGCAGTATTTT.